Following are 13 T cell receptor beta chains from one sample sequenced in a study of T cells in Graves' hyperthyroidism and ophthalmopathy. TCR beta CDR3 regions were amplified from RNA. Primed by the HTBI set, a first-round RT-PCR was run on the TCR CDR3. MiXCR, run by TCRdb on the multiplex PCR reads, gives a single entry per CDR3 protein. The sample consists of some 350,000 distinct CDR3 sequences, more than 15% of them appearing once. The sample was blood. These receptors originate from a woman between 18 and 29 years old with Graves' hyperthyroidism that later progressed to Graves' ophthalmopathy.

The gene calls are TRBV19 and TRBJ2-4; D possibly corresponds to TRBD1 (5 bases). V dropped 7 bases and J dropped 0 bases, with 13 bases sitting between them. This CDR3 comprises 15 residues. CDR1 LNHDA and CDR2 SQIVND come from the germline V gene (reference sequence). The CDR3 loop reads CASTPDNLAKNIQYF. The DNA for the CDR3 is TGTGCCAGTACCCCGGACAACCTAGCCAAAAACATTCAGTACTTC.

The chain has TRBV20-1 and TRBJ2-7; TRBD1 matches at 7 bases. Unmatched junction bases numbered 12, after V lost 6 bases and J lost 1 base. This CDR3 has 15 amino acids. Germline V gene data show CDR1 as DFQATT and CDR2 as SNEGSKA (reference sequence). The DNA for the CDR3 is TGCAGTGCACAGACAGGGCGGTATCCGTCCTACGAGCAGTACTTC. Protein sequence: CSAQTGRYPSYEQYF.

The chain is built from TRBV5-6 and TRBJ2-2; D unclear. This CDR3 is built from 15 residues. The germline V gene encodes CDR1 SGHDT and CDR2 YYEEEE. Deletions cut 4 bases from V and 2 bases from J, with 12 bases between. In DNA form, the CDR3 reads TGTGCCAGCAGCCCCACGAGGCTTAACACCGGGGAGCTGTTTTTT. Translated, it gives CASSPTRLNTGELFF.

This clonotype appeared many times. The chain carries TRBV5-5 and TRBJ1-6; D perhaps matches TRBD1 (5 bases). CDR3 size: 16 residues. CDR1 is SGHKS, CDR2 YYEKEE, per germline (reference sequence). Trimming shortened V by 4 bases and J by 7 bases, and 18 bases separated the two germline ends. The CDR3 sequence: CASSADLGRGNSPLHF. The CDR3 DNA sequence: TGTGCCAGCAGCGCTGACCTGGGACGAGGAAATTCACCCCTCCACTTT.

This clonotype turned up a few times. The chain has TRBV2 and TRBJ2-1, with a tentative D call TRBD2 (6 bases). Between the trimmed V and J ends, which lost 6 bases and 9 bases, there was a span of 24 bases. The germline CDR1 and CDR2 sequences are SNHLY and FYNNEI. This CDR3 is built from 16 residues. CDR3 DNA: TGTGCCAGCAGCGGACGCGGGATCGGGAGTCGGGGTGAGCAGTTCTTC. Translation: CASSGRGIGSRGEQFF.

This clonotype showed up many times. V and J are TRBV7-6 and TRBJ2-7; D is unclear. In germline, CDR1 is SGHVS, CDR2 FNYEAQ. The CDR3 is 13 amino acids. V lost 3 bases, J lost 3 bases, and 9 bases lay in between. The CDR3: CASSLFQDYEQYF. CDR3 DNA: TGTGCCAGCAGCTTGTTCCAAGACTACGAGCAGTACTTC.

V is TRBV27 and J is TRBJ2-7, with D possibly TRBD2 on 5 matching bases. The CDR3 spans 13 residues. V dropped 6 bases and J dropped 6 bases, with 15 bases sitting between them. Germline V gives CDR1 MNHEY, CDR2 SMNVEV (reference sequence). This CDR3 is CASSLNLATEQYF. Here the CDR3 DNA reads TGTGCCAGCAGCCTAAATCTAGCTACCGAGCAGTACTTC.

This clonotype was counted at least ten times. This chain connects TRBV27 to TRBJ2-2; D not resolved. The CDR3 length is 12 residues. Trimming shortened V by 6 bases and J by 3 bases, and 5 bases separated the two germline ends. Germline V CDR1 and CDR2: MNHEY, SMNVEV (reference sequence). CDR3 coding DNA: TGTGCCAGCAGCTTACACACCGGGGAGCTGTTTTTT. Protein product: CASSLHTGELFF.

This clonotype showed up just a few times. The chain recombines TRBV7-6 with TRBJ1-1; possible D gene TRBD1, 6 bases. The CDR3 runs to 18 residues. Looked up from germline, CDR1 is SGHVS and CDR2 is FNYEAQ. Trimming removed 5 bases from V and 0 bases from J, with 22 bases in between. The CDR3 protein is CASSLHQSAGAMNTEAFF. Here the CDR3 DNA reads TGTGCCAGCAGCCTCCATCAGTCGGCGGGGGCGATGAACACTGAAGCTTTCTTT.

This clonotype was detected many times. The rearrangement links TRBV5-1 to TRBJ2-1; 11 nucleotides agree with TRBD2. The germline V gene has CDR1 SGHRS and CDR2 YFSETQ. V shed 4 bases and J 4 bases; nucleotides not matched to a gene: 7. This CDR3 contains 16 residues. This CDR3 is CASSTGLAEIYNEQFF. The CDR3 DNA sequence: TGCGCCAGCAGCACGGGACTAGCGGAGATATACAATGAGCAGTTCTTC.

There are many counts of this clonotype. The J gene is TRBJ2-1, the V gene TRBV13; no clear D. The CDR3 contains 13 residues. The V end was cut by 5 bases, the J end by 6 bases, with 11 bases between. CDR1 and CDR2 (germline): PRHDT, FYEKMQ (reference sequence). The chain's CDR3 is CASSRTGVNEQFF. The CDR3, as DNA: TGTGCCAGCAGCCGGACCGGAGTCAATGAGCAGTTCTTC.

This clonotype appeared many times. The chain is built from TRBV7-8 and TRBJ2-4; D not resolved. V dropped 1 base and J dropped 1 base, with 8 bases sitting between them. CDR3 length equals 15 residues. Per the germline V gene, CDR1 is SGHVS and CDR2 is FQNEAQ. The DNA of the CDR3 is TGTGCCAGCAGCTTAGGACCCACCGCCAAAAACATTCAGTACTTC. This codes for CASSLGPTAKNIQYF.

The sample holds many counts of this clonotype. The V and J genes are TRBV20-1 and TRBJ2-7, with 10 nucleotides matching TRBD2. The V segment lost 6 bases and the J segment 5 bases; nucleotides outside the gene matches: 13. The CDR3 is made up of 15 amino acids. The V gene's germline CDR1 is DFQATT and CDR2 SNEGSKA (reference sequence). CDR3 in amino acids: CSALPSSGRGNEQYF. The CDR3 DNA reads as TGCAGTGCCCTGCCATCGAGCGGGAGGGGAAACGAGCAGTACTTC.